The source of this T cell receptor beta chain is a study of blood T cell repertoires in COVID-19. Background on the study: COVID-19 samples, acute and convalescent, were from the United States, Italy and Spain.

CDR1 is MGHDK and CDR2 is SYGVNS in the germline V gene. This CDR3 comprises 12 residues. Trimming removed 5 bases from V and 6 bases from J; junction bases left unmatched: 0. Produced via immunoSEQ multiplex PCR; TCRdb's table is partial and in-frame only. Of more than 250,000 clones in the sample, roughly nine tenths were seen once. This chain joins TRBV25-1 and TRBJ2-2; 7 positions match TRBD2. The material sequenced was peripheral blood. This receptor was taken from a man younger than 35 with active or convalescent COVID-19. CDR3 in DNA: TGTGCCAGCAGTCGGGAGGCCGGGGAGCTGTTTTTT. As protein: CASSREAGELFF. The variable domain in full, completed from reference TRBV25-1 and TRBJ2-2, reads EADIYQTPRYLVIGTGKKITLECSQTMGHDKMYWYQQDPGMELHLIHYSYGVNSTEKGDLSSESTVSRIRTEHFPLTLESARPSHTSQYLCASSREAGELFFGEGSRLTVL.